The clone carrying this T cell receptor (beta chain) was detected a few times. The target antigen is unknown. 5'-RACE, quantitative and with molecular barcodes, yielded the TCR beta libraries. TCRdb reprocessed the 5' RACE reads with MiXCR, giving one entry per CDR3 protein. There are some 840,000 distinct CDR3 sequences in the sample; approximately 12% occur only once, and under 0.6% lies in the top ten. Germline V lookup: CDR1 MDHEN, CDR2 SYDVKM. The CDR3 has 14 amino acids. Trimming removed 4 bases from V and 4 bases from J; junction bases left unmatched: 6. This entry is derived from a study of CD8 T cells in ankylosing spondylitis. Study-wide findings and caveats: Earlier reports found some motif variants in synovial fluid and blood in reactive arthritis. It was reported that disease-linked clones were significantly enriched in matched ankylosing spondylitis synovial fluid. Disease-linked clones were CD8+ and relatively rare in peripheral blood. Seemingly characteristic of ankylosing spondylitis blood was a TCR beta motif consisting of under ten highly homologous variants.

The chain has TRBV28 and TRBJ1-2; 7 nucleotides align to TRBD1. The TCR originated in a male donor with ankylosing spondylitis. The sequenced material came from blood, either unsorted or a sorted T cell fraction (not recorded which). CDR3 nucleotides: TGTGCCAGCAGTTCGACAGGGTTCCCCTATGGCTACACCTTC. Amino acids: CASSSTGFPYGYTF.